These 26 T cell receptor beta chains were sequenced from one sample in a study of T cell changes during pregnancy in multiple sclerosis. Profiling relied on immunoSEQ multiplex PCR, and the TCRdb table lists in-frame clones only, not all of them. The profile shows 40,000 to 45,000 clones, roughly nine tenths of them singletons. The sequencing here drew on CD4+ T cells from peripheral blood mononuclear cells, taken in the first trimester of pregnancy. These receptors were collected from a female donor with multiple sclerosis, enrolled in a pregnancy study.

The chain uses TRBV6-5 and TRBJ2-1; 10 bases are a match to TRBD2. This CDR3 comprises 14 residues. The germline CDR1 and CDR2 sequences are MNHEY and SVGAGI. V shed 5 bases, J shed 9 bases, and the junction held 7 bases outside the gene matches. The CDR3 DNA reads TGTGCCAGCAGTGGGGGACTAGCGAACGGTGAGCAGTTCTTC. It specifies CASSGGLANGEQFF.

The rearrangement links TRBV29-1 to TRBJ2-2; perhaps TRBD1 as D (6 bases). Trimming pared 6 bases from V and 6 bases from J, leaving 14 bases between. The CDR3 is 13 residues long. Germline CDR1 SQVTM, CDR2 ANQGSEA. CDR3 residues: CSVGTFGPGELFF. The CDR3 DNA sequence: TGCAGCGTGGGGACATTTGGTCCCGGGGAGCTGTTTTTT.

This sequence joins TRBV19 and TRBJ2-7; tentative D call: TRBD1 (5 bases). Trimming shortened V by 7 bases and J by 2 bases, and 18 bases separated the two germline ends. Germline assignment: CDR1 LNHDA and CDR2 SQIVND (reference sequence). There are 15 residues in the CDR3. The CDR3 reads CASNRQQGSTYEQYF. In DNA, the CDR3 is TGTGCCAGTAATCGTCAGCAGGGATCCACCTACGAGCAGTACTTC.

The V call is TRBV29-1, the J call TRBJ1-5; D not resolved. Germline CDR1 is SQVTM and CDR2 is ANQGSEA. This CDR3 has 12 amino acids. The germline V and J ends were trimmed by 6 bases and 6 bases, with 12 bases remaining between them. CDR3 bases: TGCAGCGTGGCCGATGGAGGTCAGCCCCAGCATTTT. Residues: CSVADGGQPQHF. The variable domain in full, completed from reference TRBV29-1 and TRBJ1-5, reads SAVISQKPSRDICQRGTSLTIQCQVDSQVTMMFWYRQQPGQSLTLIATANQGSEATYESGFVIDKFPISRPNLTFSTLTVSNMSPEDSSIYLCSVADGGQPQHFGDGTRLSIL.

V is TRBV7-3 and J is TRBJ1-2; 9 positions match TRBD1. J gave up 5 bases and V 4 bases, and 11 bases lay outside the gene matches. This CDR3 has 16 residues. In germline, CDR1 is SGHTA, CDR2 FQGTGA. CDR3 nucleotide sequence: TGTGCCAGCAGCTCTGGGCCCGGGACAGGGTGGTATGGCTACACCTTC. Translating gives CASSSGPGTGWYGYTF.

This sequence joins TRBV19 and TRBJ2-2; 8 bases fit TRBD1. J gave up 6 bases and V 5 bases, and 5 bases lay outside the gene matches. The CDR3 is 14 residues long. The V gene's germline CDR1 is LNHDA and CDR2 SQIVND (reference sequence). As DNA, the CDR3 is TGTGCCAGTAGTGCGATACAGGGGGCCGGGGAGCTGTTTTTT. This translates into CASSAIQGAGELFF.

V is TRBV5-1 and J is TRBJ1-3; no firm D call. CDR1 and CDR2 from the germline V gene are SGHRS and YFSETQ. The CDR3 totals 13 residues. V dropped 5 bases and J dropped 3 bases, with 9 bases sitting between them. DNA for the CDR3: TGCGCCAGCAGAGTCGGGAGTGGAAACACCATATATTTT. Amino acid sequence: CASRVGSGNTIYF.

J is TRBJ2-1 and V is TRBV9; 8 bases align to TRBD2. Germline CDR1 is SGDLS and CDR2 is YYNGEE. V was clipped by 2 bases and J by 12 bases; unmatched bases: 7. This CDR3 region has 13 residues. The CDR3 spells CASSVTGAGGQFF. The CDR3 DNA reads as TGTGCCAGCAGCGTTACGGGGGCGGGGGGGCAGTTCTTC.

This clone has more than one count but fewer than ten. Written as DNA, the CDR3 is TGTGCCTGGAGTGAGGGGTCACACACTGAAGCTTTCTTT. Residues: CAWSEGSHTEAFF. V usage is TRBV30 and J usage is TRBJ1-1; D is perhaps TRBD1 (5 bases). Per germline, CDR1 GTSNPN and CDR2 SVGIG (reference sequence). V was pared by 1 base and J by 3 bases, with 9 bases between. The CDR3 runs to 13 residues.

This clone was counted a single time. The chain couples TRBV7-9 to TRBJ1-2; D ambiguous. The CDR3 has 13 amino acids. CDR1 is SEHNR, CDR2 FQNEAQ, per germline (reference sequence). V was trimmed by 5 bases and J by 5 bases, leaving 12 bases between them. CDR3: CASSLTEIYGYTF. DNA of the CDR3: TGTGCCAGCAGCCTAACAGAGATTTATGGCTACACCTTC.

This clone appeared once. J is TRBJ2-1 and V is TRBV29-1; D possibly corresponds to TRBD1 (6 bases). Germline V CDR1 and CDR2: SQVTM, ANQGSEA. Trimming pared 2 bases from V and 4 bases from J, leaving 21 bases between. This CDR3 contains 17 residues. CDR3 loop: CSVEKQGGPFLYNEQFF. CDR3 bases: TGCAGCGTTGAAAAGCAAGGGGGTCCCTTTCTATACAATGAGCAGTTCTTC.

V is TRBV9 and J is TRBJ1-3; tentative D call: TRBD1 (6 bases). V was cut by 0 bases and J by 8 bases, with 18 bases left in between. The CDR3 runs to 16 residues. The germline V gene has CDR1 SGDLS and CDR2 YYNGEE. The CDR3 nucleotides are TGTGCCAGCAGCGTAGGAACAGGGTCGCTAGGGGACACCATATATTTT. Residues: CASSVGTGSLGDTIYF.

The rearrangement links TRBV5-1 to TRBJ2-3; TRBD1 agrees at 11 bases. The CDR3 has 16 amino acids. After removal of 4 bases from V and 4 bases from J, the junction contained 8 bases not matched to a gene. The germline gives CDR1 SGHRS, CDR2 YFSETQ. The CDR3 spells CASSPRDRGIADTQYF. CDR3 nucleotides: TGCGCCAGCAGCCCCCGGGACAGGGGGATTGCAGATACGCAGTATTTT.

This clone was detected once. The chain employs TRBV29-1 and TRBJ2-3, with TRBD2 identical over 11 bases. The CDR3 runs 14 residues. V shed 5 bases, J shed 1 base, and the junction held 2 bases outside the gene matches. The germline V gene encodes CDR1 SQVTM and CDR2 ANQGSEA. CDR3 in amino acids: CSVLAGGGTDTQYF. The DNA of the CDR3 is TGCAGCGTTCTAGCGGGAGGAGGCACAGATACGCAGTATTTT.

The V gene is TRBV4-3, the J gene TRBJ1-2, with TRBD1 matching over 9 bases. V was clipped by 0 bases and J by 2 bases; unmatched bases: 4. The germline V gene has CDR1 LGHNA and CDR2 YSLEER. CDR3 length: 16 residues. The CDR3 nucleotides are TGCGCCAGCAGCCAAGAAGGGGGACAGGGCAACTATGGCTACACCTTC. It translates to CASSQEGGQGNYGYTF.

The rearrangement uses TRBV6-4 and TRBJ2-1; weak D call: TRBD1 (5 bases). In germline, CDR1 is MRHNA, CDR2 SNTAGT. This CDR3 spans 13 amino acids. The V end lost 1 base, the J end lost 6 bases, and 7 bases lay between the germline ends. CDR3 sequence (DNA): TGTGCCAGCAGTGACTGGGGCAGCAATGAGCAGTTCTTC. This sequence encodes CASSDWGSNEQFF.

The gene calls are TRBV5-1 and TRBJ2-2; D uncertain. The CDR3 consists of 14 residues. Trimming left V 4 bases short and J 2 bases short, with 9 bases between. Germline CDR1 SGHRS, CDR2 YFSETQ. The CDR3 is CASSPSRNTGELFF. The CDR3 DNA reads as TGCGCCAGCAGCCCCTCCCGTAACACCGGGGAGCTGTTTTTT.

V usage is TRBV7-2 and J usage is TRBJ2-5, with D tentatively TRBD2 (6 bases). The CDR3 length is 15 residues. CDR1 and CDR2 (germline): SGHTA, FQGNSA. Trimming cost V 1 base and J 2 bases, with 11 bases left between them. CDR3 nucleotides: TGTGCCAGCAGCTTAGTCCGGGGGATTCAAGAGACCCAGTACTTC. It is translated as CASSLVRGIQETQYF. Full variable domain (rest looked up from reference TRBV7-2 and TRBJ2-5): GAGVSQSPSNKVTEKGKDVELRCDPISGHTALYWYRQSLGQGLEFLIYFQGNSAPDKSGLPSDRFSAERTGGSVSTLTIQRTQQEDSAVYLCASSLVRGIQETQYFGPGTRLLVL.

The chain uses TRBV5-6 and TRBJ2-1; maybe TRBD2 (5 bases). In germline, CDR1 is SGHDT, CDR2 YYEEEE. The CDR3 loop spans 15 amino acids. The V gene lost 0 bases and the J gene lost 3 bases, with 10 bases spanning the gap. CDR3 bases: TGTGCCAGCAGCTTGGACGGGGTAAGCTACAATGAGCAGTTCTTC. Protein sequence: CASSLDGVSYNEQFF.

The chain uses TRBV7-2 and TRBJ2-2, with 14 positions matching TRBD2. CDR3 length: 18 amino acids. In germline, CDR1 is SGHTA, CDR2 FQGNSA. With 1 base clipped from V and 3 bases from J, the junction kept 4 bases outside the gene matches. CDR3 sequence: CASSLGTSGRFDTGELFF. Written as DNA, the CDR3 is TGTGCCAGCAGCTTAGGGACTAGCGGGAGGTTTGACACCGGGGAGCTGTTTTTT.

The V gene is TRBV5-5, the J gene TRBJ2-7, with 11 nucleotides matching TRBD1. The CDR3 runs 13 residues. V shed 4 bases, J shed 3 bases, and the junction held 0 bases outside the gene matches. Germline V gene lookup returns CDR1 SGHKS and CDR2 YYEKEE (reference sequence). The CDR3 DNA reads TGTGCCAGCAGCGGGACAGGGGGCTACGAGCAGTACTTC. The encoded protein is CASSGTGGYEQYF.

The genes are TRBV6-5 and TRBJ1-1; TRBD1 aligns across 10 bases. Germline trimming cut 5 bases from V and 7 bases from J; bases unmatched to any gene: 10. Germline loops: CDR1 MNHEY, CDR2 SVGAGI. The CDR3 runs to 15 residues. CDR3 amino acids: CASSLRTGGPSEAFF. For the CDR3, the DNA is TGTGCCAGCAGTCTTCGGACAGGGGGACCCAGTGAAGCTTTCTTT.

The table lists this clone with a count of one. The CDR3 sequence is CASSVGVSPDSPLHF. In DNA, the CDR3 is TGTGCCAGCAGTGTCGGTGTATCCCCGGATTCACCCCTCCACTTT. The chain links TRBV6-1 to TRBJ1-6; D remains unclear. CDR3 size: 15 residues. Looked up from germline, CDR1 is MNHNS and CDR2 is SASEGT. The V gene lost 4 bases and the J gene lost 8 bases, with 15 bases spanning the gap.

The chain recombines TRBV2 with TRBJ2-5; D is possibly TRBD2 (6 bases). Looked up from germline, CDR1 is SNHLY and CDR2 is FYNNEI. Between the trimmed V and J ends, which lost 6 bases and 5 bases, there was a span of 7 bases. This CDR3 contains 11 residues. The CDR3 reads CASRGRETQYF. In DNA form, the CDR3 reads TGTGCCAGCAGGGGGAGGGAGACCCAGTACTTC.

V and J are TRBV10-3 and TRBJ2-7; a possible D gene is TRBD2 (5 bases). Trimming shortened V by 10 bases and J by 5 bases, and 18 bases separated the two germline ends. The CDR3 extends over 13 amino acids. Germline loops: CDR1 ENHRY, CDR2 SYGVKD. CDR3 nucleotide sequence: TGTGCCAGCTCACTAGTTACGAACCACGAGCAGTACTTC. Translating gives CASSLVTNHEQYF.

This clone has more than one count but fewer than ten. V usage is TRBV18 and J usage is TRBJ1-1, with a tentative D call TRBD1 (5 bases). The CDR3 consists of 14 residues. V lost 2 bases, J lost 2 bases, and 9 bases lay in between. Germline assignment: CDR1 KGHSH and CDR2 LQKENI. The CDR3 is CASSPTGRNTEAFF. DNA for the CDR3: TGTGCCAGCTCACCAACAGGCCGAAACACTGAAGCTTTCTTT.